One and the same sample provided the 13 T cell receptor gamma chains below, sequenced in a study of γδ T cells in repeated Plasmodium falciparum infection. Flow sorting of PBMC yielded separate Vgamma9/Vdelta2+ and Vdelta2-negative gammadelta T cell populations for bulk repertoire analysis. TCRdb re-processed the multiplex PCR reads via CATT. This sample carries approximately 28,000 gamma-chain clones, approximately 2.9% of them seen once, and the ten largest clones take about 30%. Specimen: gamma-delta T cells from blood. The receptors were gathered from a pool of human donors (malaria-infected and uninfected, not separated).

This clone was picked up a small number of times. Only one base separates this from a far larger clonotype, so it likely reflects a read error. The DNA is left out, because the CDR3 cannot be placed on it with certainty; the CDR3 is given as TCRdb lists it. The V gene is TRGV2, but the J gene lacks a call. The CDR3 length is 32 residues, termini included. CDR1 and CDR2 (germline): EGSNGY, YDSYNSKV. CDR3 sequence: CATWDGRRIIRNSLAVEQHLLSQVSIGRIQHF.

This clone came up many times. The protein held in TCRdb is that of a much larger clone and does not match this DNA's translation at residue 5, likely because of a read error; the protein shown is translated from the DNA. The chain combines TRGV9 with TRGJ1 or TRGJ2. The CDR3 sequence is 11 residues long. From germline, CDR1 is GITISATS and CDR2 ISYDGTV (reference sequence). V dropped 5 bases and J dropped 10; count of bases not matched to a gene: 8. The CDR3 DNA reads as TGTGCCTTGTGGGTGGATAAAAAGAAACTCTTT. Its protein product is CALWVDKKKLF.

This clone has just a few counts. The mismatch at residue 9 between this DNA's translation and the TCRdb protein of a much larger clone likely reflects a read error; the protein shown is translated from the DNA. CDR3 sequence (DNA): TGTGCCTTGTGGGAGGTGCAATGTTGTTATAAGAAACTCTTT. Translation: CALWEVQCCYKKLF. The chain links TRGV9 to TRGJ1 or TRGJ2. The J gene was missing in TCRdb and was found by matching the end of the DNA to germline. This CDR3 is 14 amino acids long. The trim removed 0 bases at V and 6 bases at J, leaving 8 bases unmatched. Germline CDR1 reads GITISATS; CDR2 reads ISYDGTV (reference sequence).

Remarks on this clone: This sequence is one base from a far larger clone and is likely a read error. Other DNA sequences in the same sample also yield this CDR3. CDR3 nucleotides: TGCGCCTTGTGGGAGGTGCGTAAGGAACAAGAGTTGGGCAAAAAAATCAAGGTATTT. Amino acid sequence: CALWEVRKEQELGKKIKVF. V gene TRGV9 combines with J gene TRGJP. Since TCRdb gives no J gene, matching the DNA to germline was used here to assign it. Germline CDR1 is GITISATS and CDR2 is ISYDGTV (reference sequence). CDR3 length: 19 residues.

This clone was recorded a few times. This DNA's translation differs at residue 7 from TCRdb's protein, which comes from a much larger clone; a read error is likely, and the protein shown is translated from the DNA. The chain joins TRGV2 to TRGJ1 or TRGJ2. Here the J gene came from matching the DNA to germline, since TCRdb omits it. With V trimmed by 0 bases and J by 7 bases, 9 bases remained unmatched. Germline assignment: CDR1 EGSNGY and CDR2 YDSYNSKV. CDR3 length equals 14 residues. Here the CDR3 DNA reads TGTGCCACCTGGGACGGGCCCGTAAGGTATAAGAAACTCTTT. Protein sequence: CATWDGPVRYKKLF.

This clone was recorded many times. This DNA's translation and the protein TCRdb lists, from a much larger clone, do not match at residue 8, likely due to a read error; the protein shown is translated from the DNA. This sequence joins TRGV9 and TRGJP. TCRdb offers no J gene call, so here the DNA was matched to germline to obtain one. Per the germline V gene, CDR1 is GITISATS and CDR2 is ISYDGTV (reference sequence). CDR3 length equals 16 residues. Trimming took 0 bases from V and 11 from J; bases not matched to a gene: 7. The CDR3 here is CALWEVRMMGKKIKVF. Here the CDR3 DNA reads TGTGCCTTGTGGGAGGTGCGGATGATGGGCAAAAAAATCAAGGTATTT.

This clone was seen a few times. This likely came from a read error, as a far larger clone is one base away. The same CDR3 arises from other DNA sequences in this sample as well. The chain links TRGV4 to TRGJ1 or TRGJ2. Assignment of the J gene here rests on matching the DNA to germline, because TCRdb gives none. This CDR3 is 18 amino acids long. The germline V gene has CDR1 EGSTGY and CDR2 YDSYTSSV. V was clipped by 5 bases and J by 0 bases; unmatched bases: 19. CDR3 nucleotide sequence: TGTGCCACCTGGGGAGTGGGGGTTGACGGAGTGAATTATTATAAGAAACTCTTT. This sequence encodes CATWGVGVDGVNYYKKLF.

This clone was recorded a few times. The TCRdb record carries a much larger clone's protein, which differs from this DNA's translation at residue 3; a read error is the likely cause, and the protein listed here is the DNA translation. The chain has TRGV9 and TRGJ1 or TRGJ2. No J gene was available from TCRdb, and it was assigned here by a germline match of the DNA. The germline gives CDR1 GITISATS, CDR2 ISYDGTV (reference sequence). CDR3 length equals 11 residues. CDR3 protein: CASWEGEKKLF. In nucleotides, the CDR3 is TGTGCCTCGTGGGAGGGCGAAAAGAAACTCTTT.

A word on this clone: The amino acid sequence in TCRdb belongs to a much larger clone and departs from this DNA's translation at residue 11, likely a sequencing read error; the sequence shown is translated from the DNA. The rearrangement uses TRGV9 and TRGJP. The germline V gene has CDR1 GITISATS and CDR2 ISYDGTV (reference sequence). The CDR3 runs 18 residues. This CDR3 is CALWEVLRREMGKKIKVF. Here the CDR3 DNA reads TGTGCCTTGTGGGAGGTGCTACGGCGAGAGATGGGCAAAAAAATCAAGGTATTT.

This clone was counted only a few times. With a far larger clone one base away, a read error is the likely cause. Other DNA sequences in this sample translate to the same CDR3. The rearrangement joins TRGV9 to TRGJ1 or TRGJ2. TCRdb does not report a J gene; here it was assigned by matching the DNA to germline references. Germline V gene data show CDR1 as GITISATS and CDR2 as ISYDGTV (reference sequence). The CDR3 loop spans 14 amino acids. CDR3 loop: CALWEARDYYKKLF. The CDR3 DNA sequence: TGTGCCCTGTGGGAGGCAAGAGATTATTATAAGAAACTCTTT.

This clone was counted many times. A far larger clone is only one base removed, so a read error is likely. The chain is built from TRGV9 and TRGJ1 or TRGJ2. The CDR3 runs 11 residues. Germline values: CDR1 GITISATS, CDR2 ISYDGTV (reference sequence). In nucleotides, the CDR3 is TGTGCCTCGTGGGATTATTATAAGAAACTCTTT. Protein: CASWDYYKKLF.

Points on this clone: The protein held in TCRdb is that of a much larger clone and does not match this DNA's translation at residue 11, likely because of a read error; the protein shown is translated from the DNA. The chain links TRGV9 to TRGJ1 or TRGJ2. CDR3 length: 13 residues. Germline V gene sequence: CDR1 GITISATS, CDR2 ISYDGTV (reference sequence). CDR3 loop: CALWEVLRYKRLF. The CDR3 DNA reads TGTGCCTTGTGGGAGGTGCTTAGGTATAAGAGACTCTTT.

Of note for this clone: The translation of this DNA and the TCRdb protein of a much larger clone differ at residue 13, probably owing to a read error; the protein shown here is translated from the DNA. The chain is built from TRGV9 and TRGJP. The J gene, missing from TCRdb, was assigned here through DNA to germline matching. This CDR3 region has 18 residues. The germline V gene encodes CDR1 GITISATS and CDR2 ISYDGTV (reference sequence). This CDR3 is CALWEELNQELGRKIKVF. The DNA for the CDR3 is TGTGCCTTGTGGGAGGAACTAAACCAAGAGTTGGGCAGAAAAATCAAGGTATTT.